This T cell receptor beta chain originates from a study of cytomegalovirus exposure and HLA in healthy donors. Points from the study as a whole: A later analysis linked a missense variant in DCLRE1C to the trimming of TCR beta V and J genes. In a later analysis, at a false discovery rate of 0.05, roughly 17,000 TCR beta sequences matched HLA alleles. Analyzed later, most CMV-associated TCR beta chains appeared HLA-restricted.

Use of 60 Vbeta and 13 Jbeta primers characterized the PCR. TCRdb's copy holds only in-frame clones and misses some; the assay was immunoSEQ multiplex PCR. The sample consists of about 210,000 clones, roughly 87% of them appearing once. V dropped 0 bases and J dropped 3 bases, with 10 bases sitting between them. Per the germline V gene, CDR1 is SGHRS and CDR2 is YFSETQ. The CDR3 has 15 amino acids. Concerning this clone: Its specificity is not known.

The chain recombines TRBV5-1 with TRBJ1-5; D might be TRBD1 (6 bases). The sequenced material came from PBMCs. The clonotype was recovered from a middle-aged man in good health and CMV-seropositive. This CDR3 is CASSLEGGPNQPQHF. CDR3 coding DNA: TGCGCCAGCAGCTTGGAAGGGGGTCCCAATCAGCCCCAGCATTTT.